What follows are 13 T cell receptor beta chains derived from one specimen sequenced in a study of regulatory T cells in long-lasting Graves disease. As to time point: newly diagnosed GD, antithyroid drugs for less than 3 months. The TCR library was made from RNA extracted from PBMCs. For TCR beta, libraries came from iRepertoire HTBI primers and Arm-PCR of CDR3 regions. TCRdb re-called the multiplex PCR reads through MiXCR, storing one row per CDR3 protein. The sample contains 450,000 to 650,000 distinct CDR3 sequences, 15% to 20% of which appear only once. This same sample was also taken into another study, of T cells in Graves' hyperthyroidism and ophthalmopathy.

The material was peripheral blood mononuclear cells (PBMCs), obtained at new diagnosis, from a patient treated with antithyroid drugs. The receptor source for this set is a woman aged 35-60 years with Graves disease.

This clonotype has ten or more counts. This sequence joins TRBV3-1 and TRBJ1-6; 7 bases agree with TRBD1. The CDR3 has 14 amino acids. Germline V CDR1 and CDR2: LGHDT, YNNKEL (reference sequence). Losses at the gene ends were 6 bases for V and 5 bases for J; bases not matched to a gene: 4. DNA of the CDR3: TGTGCCAGCAGTTCGGGACAGAATAATTCACCCCTCCACTTT. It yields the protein CASSSGQNNSPLHF.

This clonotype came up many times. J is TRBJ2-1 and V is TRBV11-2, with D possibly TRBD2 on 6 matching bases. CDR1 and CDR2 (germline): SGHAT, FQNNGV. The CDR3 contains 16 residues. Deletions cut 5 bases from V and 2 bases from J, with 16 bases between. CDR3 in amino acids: CASSLSRRGTYNEQFF. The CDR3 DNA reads TGTGCCAGCAGCCTATCACGCCGGGGGACCTACAATGAGCAGTTCTTC. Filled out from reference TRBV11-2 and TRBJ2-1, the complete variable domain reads EAGVAQSPRYKIIEKRQSVAFWCNPISGHATLYWYQQILGQGPKLLIQFQNNGVVDDSQLPKDRFSAERLKGVDSTLKIQPAKLEDSAVYLCASSLSRRGTYNEQFFGPGTRLTVL.

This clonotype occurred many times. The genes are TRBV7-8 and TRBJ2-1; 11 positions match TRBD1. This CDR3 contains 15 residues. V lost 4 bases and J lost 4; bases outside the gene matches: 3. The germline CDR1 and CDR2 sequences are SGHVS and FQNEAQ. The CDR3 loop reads CASSWGQGEYNEQFF. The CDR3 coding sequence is TGTGCCAGCAGCTGGGGACAGGGGGAGTACAATGAGCAGTTCTTC. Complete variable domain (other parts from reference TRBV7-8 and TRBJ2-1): GAGVSQSPRYKVAKRGQDVALRCDPISGHVSLFWYQQALGQGPEFLTYFQNEAQLDKSGLPSDRFFAERPEGSVSTLKIQRTQQEDSAVYLCASSWGQGEYNEQFFGPGTRLTVL.

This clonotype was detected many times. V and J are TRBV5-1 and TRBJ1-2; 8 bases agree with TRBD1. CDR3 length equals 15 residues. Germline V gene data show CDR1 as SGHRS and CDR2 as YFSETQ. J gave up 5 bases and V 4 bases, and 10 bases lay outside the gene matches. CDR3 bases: TGCGCCAGCAGCCCCTCCGGGACAGGAGGATATGGCTACACCTTC. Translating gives CASSPSGTGGYGYTF.

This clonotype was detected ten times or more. In nucleotides, the CDR3 is TGTGCCAGCAGTGAACGGGGGCAGGGAAGAGAGACCCAGTACTTC. It yields the protein CASSERGQGRETQYF. The chain carries TRBV6-1 and TRBJ2-5; TRBD1 or TRBD2 may be the D gene (6 bases each). Trimming cost V 2 bases and J 4 bases, with 14 bases left between them. CDR3 length: 15 amino acids. Germline values: CDR1 MNHNS, CDR2 SASEGT.

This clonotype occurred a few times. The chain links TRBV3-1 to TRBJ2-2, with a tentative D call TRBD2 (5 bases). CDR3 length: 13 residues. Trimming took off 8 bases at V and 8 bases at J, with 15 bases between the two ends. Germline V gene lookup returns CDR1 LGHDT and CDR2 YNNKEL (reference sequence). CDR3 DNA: TGTGCCAGCGGGAGCACTCAGCTGGGGGAGCTGTTTTTT. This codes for CASGSTQLGELFF.

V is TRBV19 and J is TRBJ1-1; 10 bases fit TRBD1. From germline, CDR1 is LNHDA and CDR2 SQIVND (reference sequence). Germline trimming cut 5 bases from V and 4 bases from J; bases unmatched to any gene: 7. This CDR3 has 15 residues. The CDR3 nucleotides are TGTGCCAGTAGTCCCGGACAGGGGGGGAGCACTGAAGCTTTCTTT. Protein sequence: CASSPGQGGSTEAFF.

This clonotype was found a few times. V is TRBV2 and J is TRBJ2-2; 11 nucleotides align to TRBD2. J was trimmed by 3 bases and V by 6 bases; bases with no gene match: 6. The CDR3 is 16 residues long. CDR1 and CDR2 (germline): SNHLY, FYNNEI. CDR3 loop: CASRDTSGGDTGELFF. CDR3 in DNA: TGTGCCAGCAGGGATACTAGCGGGGGCGACACCGGGGAGCTGTTTTTT.

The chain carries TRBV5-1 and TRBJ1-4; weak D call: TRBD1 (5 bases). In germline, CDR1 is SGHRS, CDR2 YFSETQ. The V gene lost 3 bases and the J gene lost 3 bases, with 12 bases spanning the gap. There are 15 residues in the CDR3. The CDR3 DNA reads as TGCGCCAGCAGCTGGGGGGATTCAGCTAATGAAAAACTGTTTTTT. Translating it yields CASSWGDSANEKLFF.

The CDR3, as DNA: TGCGCCAGCAGCTTCACTATTACCGGGCCGAAGTATGGCTACACCTTC. Protein: CASSFTITGPKYGYTF. The genes are TRBV5-1 and TRBJ1-2; D ambiguous. CDR3 length: 16 residues. The V end lost 2 bases, the J end lost 5 bases, and 19 bases lay between the germline ends. The V gene's germline CDR1 is SGHRS and CDR2 YFSETQ. The entire variable domain, with the rest obtained from reference TRBV5-1 and TRBJ1-2, is as follows: KAGVTQTPRYLIKTRGQQVTLSCSPISGHRSVSWYQQTPGQGLQFLFEYFSETQRNKGNFPGRFSGRQFSNSRSEMNVSTLELGDSALYLCASSFTITGPKYGYTFGSGTRLTVV.

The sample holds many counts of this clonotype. The CDR3: CASSLVSVYWETQYF. The CDR3 DNA sequence: TGTGCCAGCAGCTTAGTGTCTGTCTATTGGGAGACCCAGTACTTC. V is TRBV7-8 and J is TRBJ2-5; D gene uncertain. Germline CDR1 is SGHVS and CDR2 is FQNEAQ. The CDR3 contains 15 residues. With 1 base removed from V and 5 bases from J, the gap between germline ends came to 14 bases.

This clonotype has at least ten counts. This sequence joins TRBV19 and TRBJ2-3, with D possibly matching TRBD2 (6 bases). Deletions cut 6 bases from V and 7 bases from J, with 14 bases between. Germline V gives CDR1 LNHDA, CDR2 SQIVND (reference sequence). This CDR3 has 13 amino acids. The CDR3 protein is CASRPGLYYTQYF. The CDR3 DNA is TGTGCCAGTAGGCCGGGACTTTACTATACGCAGTATTTT. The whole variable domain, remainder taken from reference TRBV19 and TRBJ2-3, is DGGITQSPKYLFRKEGQNVTLSCEQNLNHDAMYWYRQDPGQGLRLIYYSQIVNDFQKGDIAEGYSVSREKKESFPLTVTSAQKNPTAFYLCASRPGLYYTQYFGPGTRLTVL.

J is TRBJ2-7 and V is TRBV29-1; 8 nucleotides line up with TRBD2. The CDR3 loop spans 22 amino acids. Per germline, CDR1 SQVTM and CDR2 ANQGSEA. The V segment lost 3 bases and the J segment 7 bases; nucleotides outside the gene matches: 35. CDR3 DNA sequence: TGCAGCGTTGATCCCTTGTCGTCCCCTCGGGATAGCGGGGCCCCCTCCTACAATGAGCAGTACTTC. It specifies CSVDPLSSPRDSGAPSYNEQYF.